The 9 T cell receptor beta chains below were found in one sample sequenced in a study of blood T cell repertoires in COVID-19. Sequencing used immunoSEQ multiplex PCR; TCRdb keeps in-frame clones, though not all of them. This table holds roughly 440,000 clones, approximately 90% found once. The specimen sequenced was peripheral blood. These receptors were obtained from a woman between 45 and 65 years old with COVID-19, enrolled during active disease.

The chain has TRBV29-1 and TRBJ2-7, with D possibly TRBD1 on 5 matching bases. V was pared by 1 base and J by 0 bases, with 13 bases between. Germline-derived CDR1 and CDR2 are SQVTM and ANQGSEA. The CDR3 runs to 15 residues. The CDR3: CSVEAPDRGSYEQYF. CDR3 nucleotides: TGCAGCGTTGAAGCCCCTGACAGAGGCTCCTACGAGCAGTACTTC.

This chain joins TRBV29-1 and TRBJ1-4; possibly TRBD1 for D (6 bases). The CDR3 is 12 amino acids. Trimming shortened V by 6 bases and J by 3 bases, and 8 bases separated the two germline ends. CDR1 SQVTM and CDR2 ANQGSEA come from the germline V gene. CDR3: CSVGGPNEKLFF. DNA for the CDR3: TGCAGCGTAGGGGGTCCTAATGAAAAACTGTTTTTT.

The J gene is TRBJ2-5, the V gene TRBV7-8; no definite D call. V shed 5 bases and J shed 1 base, with 5 bases lying between them. Germline V gene lookup returns CDR1 SGHVS and CDR2 FQNEAQ. The CDR3 runs to 12 residues. The CDR3 DNA sequence: TGTGCCAGCAGCCCGTCCCAAGAGACCCAGTACTTC. This sequence encodes CASSPSQETQYF.

This clone was seen a few times. At the DNA level, this CDR3 is encoded by other sequences in the same sample as well. The chain links TRBV11-2 to TRBJ1-1; tentatively, D is TRBD1 (5 bases). The germline V gene encodes CDR1 SGHAT and CDR2 FQNNGV. V dropped 8 bases and J dropped 5 bases, with 15 bases sitting between them. The length of the CDR3 is 13 residues. The CDR3 DNA reads as TGTGCCAGCTCAAGGGGTTTGGGGACTGAAGCTTTCTTT. This gives the protein CASSRGLGTEAFF.

The gene calls are TRBV18 and TRBJ2-2; no reliable D call. Germline CDR1 reads KGHSH; CDR2 reads LQKENI. The V end was cut by 0 bases, the J end by 4 bases, with 9 bases between. The CDR3 is made up of 15 amino acids. CDR3 loop: CASSPPGVSTGELFF. The CDR3 nucleotides read TGTGCCAGCTCACCACCAGGAGTGAGCACCGGGGAGCTGTTTTTT.

V is TRBV2 and J is TRBJ2-1, with 9 bases fitting TRBD2. The germline CDR1 and CDR2 sequences are SNHLY and FYNNEI. V was clipped by 7 bases and J by 7 bases; unmatched bases: 14. The CDR3 sequence is 16 residues long. CDR3 residues: CASIFTIAGAGNEQFF. DNA of the CDR3: TGTGCCAGCATCTTTACTATAGCGGGGGCGGGGAATGAGCAGTTCTTC.

This clone was observed a single time. The chain couples TRBV2 to TRBJ2-3; 7 bases match TRBD2. Germline CDR1 and CDR2: SNHLY and FYNNEI. The CDR3 totals 16 residues. As DNA, the CDR3 is TGTTTTGTAACTGGGGGGGAAAAGTCTAGCACAGATACGCAGTATTTT. Encoded protein: CFVTGGEKSSTDTQYF.

This chain links TRBV7-6 with TRBJ2-3; 11 nucleotides line up with TRBD1. The CDR3 covers 17 residues. J was trimmed by 5 bases and V by 5 bases; bases with no gene match: 12. Germline V CDR1 and CDR2: SGHVS, FNYEAQ. As DNA, the CDR3 is TGTGCCAGCAGCCGACATGAGGGACAGGGGGTAGGAGATACGCAGTATTTT. It specifies CASSRHEGQGVGDTQYF. The full variable domain, rest sourced from reference TRBV7-6 and TRBJ2-3, is GAGVSQSPRYKVTKRGQDVALRCDPISGHVSLYWYRQALGQGPEFLTYFNYEAQQDKSGLPNDRFSAERPEGSISTLTIQRTEQRDSAMYRCASSRHEGQGVGDTQYFGPGTRLTVL.

The chain links TRBV3-1 (or the pseudogene TRBV3-2) to TRBJ2-1; 8 bases are a match to TRBD2. CDR1 is LGHDT, CDR2 YNNKEL, per germline (reference sequence). The CDR3 sequence is 15 residues long. Trimming at V came to 4 bases and at J to 4 bases, leaving 6 bases not matched to a gene. Written as DNA, the CDR3 is TGTGCCAGCAGCCCCAGACTAGCGACGTACAATGAGCAGTTCTTC. Its protein is CASSPRLATYNEQFF.